Listed below are T cell receptor beta chains from one sample, sequenced in a study of blood T cell repertoires in COVID-19. The table came from immunoSEQ multiplex PCR; TCRdb's copy has only in-frame clones and leaves some out. The sample has around 150,000 clones; 75% to 85% are singletons. The sequenced material came from peripheral blood. The source of these receptors is a woman in her forties or fifties with acute or convalescent COVID-19. Both conserved end residues are part of each CDR3. A D gene is named only where the DNA matches it firmly. The size field is filled for only some rows; it gives once, few, many or a size class.

NA	TRBD1	TRBV9	TRBJ1-5	TGTGCCAGCAGCGCCGGGACAGGGCTAAATCAGCCCCAGCATTTT	CASSAGTGLNQPQHF
NA	TRBD2	TRBV4-3	TRBJ2-3	TGCGCCAGCAGCCAAGATTGGACTAGCGTCACAGATACGCAGTATTTT	CASSQDWTSVTDTQYF
NA	TRBD2	TRBV3-1/TRBV3-2	TRBJ2-1	TGTGCCAGCAGCCAAGTTAGCGGGGGGGCCGGGGAGCAGTTCTTC	CASSQVSGGAGEQFF
NA	NA	TRBV30	TRBJ1-6	TGTGCCTCCAGTCGCTCCTATAATTCACCCCTCCACTTT	CASSRSYNSPLHF
NA	NA	TRBV14	TRBJ1-1	TGTGCCAGCAGCCTACAAGAGAACACTGAAGCTTTCTTT	CASSLQENTEAFF
NA	TRBD1	TRBV5-6	TRBJ2-7	TGTGCCAGCAGAAGGGGGACAGGGGGCGACGAGCAGTACTTC	CASRRGTGGDEQYF
NA	TRBD1	TRBV2	TRBJ1-1	TGTGCCAGCATTGATATTACAGGGGATACTGAAGCTTTCTTT	CASIDITGDTEAFF
NA	TRBD1	TRBV19	TRBJ1-2	TGTGCCAGTAGTACATCGGGACAGGTATCCTCCCTCGCCTATGGCTACACCTTC	CASSTSGQVSSLAYGYTF
few	NA	TRBV7-2	TRBJ1-2	TGTGCCAGCAGCTTAACGGCGGGGGGCGCCGGTGGCTACACCTTC	CASSLTAGGAGGYTF
NA	TRBD2	TRBV4-3	TRBJ2-7	TGCGCCAGCAGCCCTGAGATAGCGGGGGTAGGCTCCTACGAGCAGTACTTC	CASSPEIAGVGSYEQYF
few	NA	TRBV5-1	TRBJ2-2	TGCGCCAGCAGCTTGGGTTACAGGGCCCACACCGGGGAGCTGTTTTTT	CASSLGYRAHTGELFF
NA	TRBD2	TRBV5-1	TRBJ2-7	TGCGCCAGCAGCCGGGGACTAGCGGGGGGAATCTACGAGCAGTACTTC	CASSRGLAGGIYEQYF
NA	NA	TRBV5-6	TRBJ1-5	TGTGCCAGCAGCTGGGGAAGTTCGGGGAATCAGCCCCAGCATTTT	CASSWGSSGNQPQHF
NA	TRBD1	TRBV6-2/TRBV6-3	TRBJ1-1	TGTGCCAGCAGCTCGGGACAGGGAGGGACTGAAGCTTTCTTT	CASSSGQGGTEAFF
NA	NA	TRBV7-8	TRBJ1-1	TGTGCCAGCAGCCGACAGTCTAACACTGAAGCTTTCTTT	CASSRQSNTEAFF
few	NA	TRBV6-2/TRBV6-3	TRBJ2-1	TGTGCCAGCAGTTACCTCTCCTACAATGAGCAGTTCTTC	CASSYLSYNEQFF
NA	TRBD1	TRBV7-9	TRBJ1-1	TGTGCCAGCAGCTCCGGGACAGGGATGAACACTGAAGCTTTCTTT	CASSSGTGMNTEAFF
NA	TRBD1	TRBV27	TRBJ1-4	TGTGCCAGCAGTTTATTCCCACCTTCACCGGGACAGTTTAATGAAAAACTGTTTTTT	CASSLFPPSPGQFNEKLFF
NA	TRBD2	TRBV5-6	TRBJ2-5	TGTGCCAGCAGCATACGGACTAGCGGGGGAGAGACCCAGTACTTC	CASSIRTSGGETQYF
NA	NA	TRBV2	TRBJ1-4	TGTGCCAGCAGCCTCCCCCGGACGGGGGATATTAATGAAAAACTGTTTTTT	CASSLPRTGDINEKLFF
NA	NA	TRBV7-9	TRBJ2-5	TGTGCCACAACGAGCCAAGAGACCCAGTACTTC	CATTSQETQYF
NA	NA	TRBV5-1	TRBJ2-1	TGCGCCAGCAGCTCCCGGACAGAGAATGAGCAGTTCTTC	CASSSRTENEQFF
NA	NA	TRBV5-5	TRBJ1-5	TGTGCCAGCAGCTGGACTGGATTGAGCAATCAGCCCCAGCATTTT	CASSWTGLSNQPQHF
NA	NA	TRBV9	TRBJ1-1	TGTGCCAGCAGCGTAGTGCAGGAGGGCCCTGAAGCTTTCTTT	CASSVVQEGPEAFF
NA	TRBD1	TRBV5-6	TRBJ2-1	TGTGCCAGCAGCTTGGGACAGGGGGCTGGGAATGAGCAGTTCTTC	CASSLGQGAGNEQFF
NA	TRBD2	TRBV7-2	TRBJ2-7	TGTGCCAGCAGCTTAGCCACAACGTTACTAGCGGGGGGCGGCTACGAGCAGTACTTC	CASSLATTLLAGGGYEQYF
NA	NA	TRBV10-1	TRBJ2-7	TGCGCCAGCAGAAGCGGGGGACAGTACTACGAGCAGTACTTC	CASRSGGQYYEQYF
NA	TRBD2	TRBV19	TRBJ2-2	TGTGCCAGTAGTCCGCAGGGAGGGGCCGGGGAGCTGTTTTTT	CASSPQGGAGELFF
NA	NA	TRBV10-3	TRBJ1-5	TGTGCCATCAGTGACCCCCCCAGGGGAGGCAATCAGCCCCAGCATTTT	CAISDPPRGGNQPQHF
NA	NA	TRBV7-9	TRBJ1-1	TGTGCCAGCAGCTCCTTTCAGGGTACTGAAGCTTTCTTT	CASSSFQGTEAFF
few	TRBD1	TRBV4-3	TRBJ1-1	TGCGCCAGCAGCCAAGGTCGACAGGGGCGCACTGAAGCTTTCTTT	CASSQGRQGRTEAFF
NA	TRBD1	TRBV19	TRBJ2-5	TGTGCCAGTAGGGGGACAGGGGCAGAGACCCAGTACTTC	CASRGTGAETQYF
NA	NA	TRBV30	TRBJ2-5	TGTGCCTGGAGTGTTACAGGGACCCGGGAGACCCAGTACTTC	CAWSVTGTRETQYF
few	NA	TRBV11-3	TRBJ2-1	TGTGCCAGCAGCGCCGGGGATGGTAGGATTCAGTTCTTC	CASSAGDGRIQFF
NA	NA	TRBV6-4	TRBJ1-5	TGTGCCAGCCTCGGTCCCGGGTTGAGCAATCAGCCCCAGCATTTT	CASLGPGLSNQPQHF